The entry below describes one TCR delta chain. Its antigen is currently unknown. These data come from a study of Vδ1+ human thymocytes. Notes on the study in general: Thymic TRG and TRD repertoires appeared highly polyclonal.

RNA was extracted from the cells and then reverse transcribed. CDR3 amplicons came from multiplex PCR with pooled V-gene forward and constant-region reverse primers. TCRdb made new clone calls on the multiplex PCR reads using CATT. The table has 20,000 to 25,000 delta-chain clones, around 7.4% seen once. The CDR3 sequence is 21 residues long. In germline, CDR1 is GEAIGNYY, CDR2 EKD. V trimming: 0 bases; J trimming: 1 base; junction bases outside the gene matches: 19. The specimen was Vdelta1+ gamma-delta thymocytes from the thymus. This sample's subset: FACS-sorted CD3+ TCRalphabeta- TCRVdelta1+ TCRVdelta2- thymocytes. V and J are TRDV2 and TRDJ1, with TRDD3 identical over 10 bases. The receptor was derived from a child younger than two who had congenital heart surgery. For the CDR3, the DNA is TGTGCCTGTGACACCGAAGGGGGATACGCAAGGTTTCCGGTTTCCACCGATAAACTCATCTTT. This sequence encodes CACDTEGGYARFPVSTDKLIF.